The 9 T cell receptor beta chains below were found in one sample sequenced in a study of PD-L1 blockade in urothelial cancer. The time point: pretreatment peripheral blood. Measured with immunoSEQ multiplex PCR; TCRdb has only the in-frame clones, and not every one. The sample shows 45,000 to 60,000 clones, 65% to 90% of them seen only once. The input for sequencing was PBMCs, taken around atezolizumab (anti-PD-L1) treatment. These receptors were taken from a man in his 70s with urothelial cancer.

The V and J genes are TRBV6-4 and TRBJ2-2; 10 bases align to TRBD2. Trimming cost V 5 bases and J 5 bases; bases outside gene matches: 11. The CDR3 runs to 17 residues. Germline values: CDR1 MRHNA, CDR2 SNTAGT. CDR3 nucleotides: TGTGCCAGCAGTCCCGGGGCAACTAGCGGGACTACCGGGGAGCTGTTTTTT. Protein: CASSPGATSGTTGELFF.

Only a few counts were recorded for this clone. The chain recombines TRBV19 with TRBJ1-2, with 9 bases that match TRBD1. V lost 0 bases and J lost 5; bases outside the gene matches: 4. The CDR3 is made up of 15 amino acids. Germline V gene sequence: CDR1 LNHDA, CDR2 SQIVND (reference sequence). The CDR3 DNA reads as TGTGCCAGTAGTATAGATACGACAGGGGGGTATGGCTACACCTTC. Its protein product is CASSIDTTGGYGYTF.

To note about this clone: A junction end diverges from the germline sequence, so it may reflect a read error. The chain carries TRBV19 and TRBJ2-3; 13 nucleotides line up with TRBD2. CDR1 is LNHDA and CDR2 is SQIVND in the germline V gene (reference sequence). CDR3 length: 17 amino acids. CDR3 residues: CASSIEWTSGSSGVPNF. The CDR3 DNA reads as TGTGCCAGTAGTATAGAATGGACTAGCGGGAGTAGCGGGGTCCCTAATTTT.

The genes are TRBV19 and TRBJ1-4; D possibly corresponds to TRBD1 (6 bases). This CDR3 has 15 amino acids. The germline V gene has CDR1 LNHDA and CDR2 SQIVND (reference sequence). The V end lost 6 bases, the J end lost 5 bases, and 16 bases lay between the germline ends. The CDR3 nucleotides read TGTGCCAGTAGAGCACAGGGTTGGAGGAATGAAAAACTGTTTTTT. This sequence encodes CASRAQGWRNEKLFF.

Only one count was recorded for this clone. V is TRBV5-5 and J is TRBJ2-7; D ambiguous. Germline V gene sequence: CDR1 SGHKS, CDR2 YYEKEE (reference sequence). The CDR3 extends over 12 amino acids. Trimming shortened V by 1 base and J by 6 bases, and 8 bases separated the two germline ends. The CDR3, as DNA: TGTGCCAGCAGCTTGTACCCCGGCGAGCAGTACTTC. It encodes CASSLYPGEQYF.

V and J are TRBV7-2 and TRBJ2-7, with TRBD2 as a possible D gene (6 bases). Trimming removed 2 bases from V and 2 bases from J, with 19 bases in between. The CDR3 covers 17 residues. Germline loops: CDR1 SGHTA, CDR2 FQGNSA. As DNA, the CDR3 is TGTGCCAGCAGCTTATCGGAGGGTCTAGCGAGTCCCTACGAGCAGTACTTC. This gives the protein CASSLSEGLASPYEQYF.

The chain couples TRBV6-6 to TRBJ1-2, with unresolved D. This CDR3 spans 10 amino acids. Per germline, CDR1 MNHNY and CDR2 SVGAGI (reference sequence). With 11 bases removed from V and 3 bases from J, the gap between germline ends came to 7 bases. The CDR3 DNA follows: TGTGCCGTGGGCGACTATGGCTACACCTTC. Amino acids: CAVGDYGYTF.

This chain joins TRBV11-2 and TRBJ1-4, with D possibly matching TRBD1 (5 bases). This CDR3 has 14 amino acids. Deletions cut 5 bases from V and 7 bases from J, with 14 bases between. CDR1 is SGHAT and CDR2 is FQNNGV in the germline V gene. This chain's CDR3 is CASSVLRGGEKLFF. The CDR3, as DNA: TGTGCCAGCAGCGTTTTAAGGGGAGGTGAAAAACTGTTTTTT.

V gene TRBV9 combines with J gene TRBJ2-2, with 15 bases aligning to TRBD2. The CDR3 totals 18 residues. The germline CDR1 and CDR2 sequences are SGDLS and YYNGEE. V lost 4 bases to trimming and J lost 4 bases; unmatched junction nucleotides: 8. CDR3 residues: CASSQGTSGRSFTGELFF. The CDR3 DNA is TGTGCCAGCAGCCAAGGGACTAGCGGGAGGTCTTTCACCGGGGAGCTGTTTTTT.